These 16 T cell receptor beta chains were sequenced from one sample in a study of CXCR3-negative and CXCR3-positive naive CD8 T cells. The study made its TRB cDNA libraries by 5' RACE, adding UMI labels. From the 5' RACE reads, TCRdb lists one entry per CDR3 protein and no DNA. This repertoire includes some 150,000 distinct CDR3 sequences. Study results and limitations: More hydrophobic TRB CDR3s occurred in CXCR3-positive than in CXCR3-negative naive cells.

These TCRs are of unknown antigen specificity. Sequencing was performed on naive CXCR3+ CD8+ T cells from blood. Subset specified: CD45RO-CCR7+CD27+CD95- naive CD8+ T cells expressing CXCR3 (TNR3+). These receptors were obtained from a human donor in good health. Some clones in this sample may be carry-over from other donors' samples.

The chain recombines TRBV12-3 or TRBV12-4 with TRBJ2-7. CDR3 length: 14 amino acids. The CDR3 loop is CASSLVLREGEQYF.

The chain recombines TRBV7-9 with TRBJ1-2. The CDR3 runs to 15 residues. Germline CDR1 reads SEHNR; CDR2 reads FQNEAQ (reference sequence). CDR3 sequence: CASSPRGIGSYGYTF.

The chain employs TRBV7-6 and TRBJ2-3; the TRBD2 assignment by TCRdb is unverifiable without DNA. Per germline, CDR1 SGHVS and CDR2 FNYEAQ. The CDR3 is made up of 20 amino acids. The CDR3 sequence: CASSLEVELAEKTSTDTQYF.

V and J are TRBV12-3 or TRBV12-4 and TRBJ1-1; without DNA, the TCRdb call of TRBD1 cannot be checked. The CDR3 has 14 residues. This CDR3 is CASSLGGRDTEAFF.

The chain uses TRBV7-2 and TRBJ1-1. Per the germline V gene, CDR1 is SGHTA and CDR2 is FQGNSA. The CDR3 consists of 15 residues. CDR3 in amino acids: CASSSRGGLYTEAFF.

This chain uses TRBV9 with TRBJ2-3. CDR1 is SGDLS, CDR2 YYNGEE, per germline. CDR3 length equals 12 residues. The chain's CDR3 is CASSAETDTQYF. The full variable domain, its missing parts supplied by reference TRBV9 and TRBJ2-3, is DSGVTQTPKHLITATGQRVTLRCSPRSGDLSVYWYQQSLDQGLQFLIQYYNGEERAKGNILERFSAQQFPDLHSELNLSSLELGDSALYFCASSAETDTQYFGPGTRLTVL.

The chain combines TRBV7-9 with TRBJ2-2. The CDR3 sequence is 12 residues long. CDR1 SEHNR and CDR2 FQNEAQ come from the germline V gene (reference sequence). This chain's CDR3 is CASRTHTGELFF.

The J gene is TRBJ2-1, the V gene TRBV28; the D gene TCRdb calls, TRBD1, cannot be checked with no DNA. The germline CDR1 and CDR2 sequences are MDHEN and SYDVKM. This CDR3 comprises 11 residues. This chain's CDR3 is CASSAPGEQFF.

The V call is TRBV18, the J call TRBJ2-7; no DNA is available, so the TRBD2 call from TCRdb remains unchecked. CDR3 length equals 20 residues. The V gene's germline CDR1 is KGHSH and CDR2 LQKENI. CDR3 sequence: CASSPDGTSGRASDGYEQYF.

The genes are TRBV13 and TRBJ2-7; the TRBD2 assignment by TCRdb is unverifiable without DNA. CDR1 is PRHDT and CDR2 is FYEKMQ in the germline V gene (reference sequence). This CDR3 spans 16 amino acids. CDR3 amino acids: CASSLGSLAGTSEQYF.

The rearrangement joins TRBV30 to TRBJ1-1; TCRdb calls TRBD1, which cannot be checked without DNA. CDR1 is GTSNPN, CDR2 SVGIG, per germline (reference sequence). The CDR3 contains 13 residues. This CDR3 is CAWSVGQGSEAFF.

V gene TRBV29-1 combines with J gene TRBJ1-1; TCRdb lists TRBD1, though no DNA is available to test this call. The V gene's germline CDR1 is SQVTM and CDR2 ANQGSEA. CDR3 size: 12 residues. CDR3 residues: CSVGTGDTEAFF.

The chain has TRBV13 and TRBJ2-1; TCRdb's assignment of TRBD2 cannot be checked, as there is no DNA. This CDR3 comprises 14 residues. Germline loops: CDR1 PRHDT, CDR2 FYEKMQ (reference sequence). The chain's CDR3 is CASSPGLYLREQFF.

V usage is TRBV3-1 and J usage is TRBJ1-1. Germline V gives CDR1 LGHDT, CDR2 YNNKEL (reference sequence). This CDR3 has 14 amino acids. The CDR3 region is CASSFWSMNTEAFF. Variable domain in full (rest from reference TRBV3-1 and TRBJ1-1): DTAVSQTPKYLVTQMGNDKSIKCEQNLGHDTMYWYKQDSKKFLKIMFSYNNKELIINETVPNRFSPKSPDKAHLNLHINSLELGDSAVYFCASSFWSMNTEAFFGQGTRLTVV.

The chain combines TRBV12-3 or TRBV12-4 with TRBJ2-1; TCRdb's assignment of TRBD2 cannot be checked, as there is no DNA. The CDR3 covers 15 residues. The CDR3: CASRPSLSSYNEQFF.

The gene calls are TRBV7-9 and TRBJ2-5. Germline V CDR1 and CDR2: SEHNR, FQNEAQ (reference sequence). This CDR3 region has 11 residues. The CDR3 reads CASSDRETQYF.